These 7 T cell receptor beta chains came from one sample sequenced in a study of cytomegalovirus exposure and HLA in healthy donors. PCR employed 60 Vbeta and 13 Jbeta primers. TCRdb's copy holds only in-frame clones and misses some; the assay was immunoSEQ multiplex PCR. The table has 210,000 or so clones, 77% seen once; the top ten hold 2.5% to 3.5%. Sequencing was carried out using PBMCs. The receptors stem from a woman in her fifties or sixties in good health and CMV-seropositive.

The CDR3 DNA follows: TGCAGCGTTGGGACTGTTTCCTACGAGCAGTACTTC. Translated: CSVGTVSYEQYF. V gene TRBV29-1 combines with J gene TRBJ2-7; weak D call: TRBD2 (5 bases). The CDR3 totals 12 residues. Germline-derived CDR1 and CDR2 are SQVTM and ANQGSEA. Trimming removed 4 bases at V and 1 base at J, with 8 bases between.

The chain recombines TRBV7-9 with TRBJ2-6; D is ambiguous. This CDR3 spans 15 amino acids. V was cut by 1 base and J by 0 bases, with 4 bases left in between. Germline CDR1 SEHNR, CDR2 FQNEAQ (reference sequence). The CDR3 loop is CASSLESSGANVLTF. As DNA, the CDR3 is TGTGCCAGCAGCTTAGAGAGCTCTGGGGCCAACGTCCTGACTTTC.

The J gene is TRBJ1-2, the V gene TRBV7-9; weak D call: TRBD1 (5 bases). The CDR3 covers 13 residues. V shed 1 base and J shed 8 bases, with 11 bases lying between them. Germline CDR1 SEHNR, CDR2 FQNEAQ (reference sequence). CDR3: CASSLGSGTGYTF. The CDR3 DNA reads TGTGCCAGCAGCTTAGGTAGCGGGACCGGCTACACCTTC.

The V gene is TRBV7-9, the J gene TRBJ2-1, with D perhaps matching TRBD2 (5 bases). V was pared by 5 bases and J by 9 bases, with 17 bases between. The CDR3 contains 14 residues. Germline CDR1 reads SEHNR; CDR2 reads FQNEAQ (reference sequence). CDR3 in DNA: TGTGCCAGCAGCAAAGAGGACTTTCGGTCTGAGCAGTTCTTC. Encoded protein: CASSKEDFRSEQFF.

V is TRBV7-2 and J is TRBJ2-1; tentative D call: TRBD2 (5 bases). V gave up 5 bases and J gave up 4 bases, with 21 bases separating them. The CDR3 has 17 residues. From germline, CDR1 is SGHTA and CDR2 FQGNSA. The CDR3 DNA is TGTGCCAGCAGCCCACGGGGTAGGGTAGTAGGATACAATGAGCAGTTCTTC. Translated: CASSPRGRVVGYNEQFF. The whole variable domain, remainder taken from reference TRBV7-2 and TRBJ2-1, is GAGVSQSPSNKVTEKGKDVELRCDPISGHTALYWYRQSLGQGLEFLIYFQGNSAPDKSGLPSDRFSAERTGGSVSTLTIQRTQQEDSAVYLCASSPRGRVVGYNEQFFGPGTRLTVL.

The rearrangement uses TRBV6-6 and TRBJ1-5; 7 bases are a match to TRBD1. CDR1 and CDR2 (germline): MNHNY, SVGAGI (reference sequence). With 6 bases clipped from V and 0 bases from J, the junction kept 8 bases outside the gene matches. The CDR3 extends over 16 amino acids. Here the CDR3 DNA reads TGTGCCAGCAGCCATAGACAGGGTCCTAGCAATCAGCCCCAGCATTTT. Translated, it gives CASSHRQGPSNQPQHF.

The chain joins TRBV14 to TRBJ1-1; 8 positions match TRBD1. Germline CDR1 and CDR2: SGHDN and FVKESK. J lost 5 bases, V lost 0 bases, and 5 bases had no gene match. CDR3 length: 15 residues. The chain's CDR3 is CASSQERTGWTEAFF. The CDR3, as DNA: TGTGCCAGCAGCCAAGAACGGACAGGGTGGACTGAAGCTTTCTTT.